The clone carrying this T cell receptor (beta chain) was counted a few times. The CDR3 is made up of 14 amino acids. Trimming took 4 bases from V and 4 from J, leaving 11 bases between them. Using its own MiXCR run on the 5' RACE reads, TCRdb lists one record per CDR3 protein. The table shows 450,000 to 650,000 distinct CDR3 sequences, with around a fifth occurring only once. The data were obtained in a study of T cells after yellow fever vaccination. This specimen was PBMCs, taken about 20 days after the first yellow fever vaccination. The chain has TRBV12-3 or TRBV12-4 and TRBJ2-1; possible D gene TRBD1, 6 bases. The receptor comes from a man aged 18-30 years who received the YFV17D yellow fever vaccine. The CDR3 is CASSWQDRYNEQFF. The CDR3 DNA sequence: TGTGCCAGCAGTTGGCAGGACAGATACAATGAGCAGTTCTTC.